This T cell receptor beta chain was obtained from a study of T cells in Graves' hyperthyroidism and ophthalmopathy. The study's findings and limits: Ophthalmopathy, as predicted by the model, came a median approximately 5.9 months after the prediction.

Concerning this clonotype itself: Its antigen remains unidentified.

Amplification of TCR beta CDR3 regions used RNA as the template. First-round RT-PCR targeting the TCR CDR3 was performed with the HTBI primer set. TCRdb called the multiplex PCR reads again in MiXCR, with one record for every CDR3 protein. The sample carries roughly 250,000 distinct CDR3 sequences, over 20% recorded once. This CDR3 has 18 amino acids. With 0 bases removed from V and 0 bases from J, the gap between germline ends came to 15 bases. Germline V lookup: CDR1 SGDLS, CDR2 YYNGEE. Patients affected by ophthalmopathy presented a Clinical Activity Score of at least 3, a NOSPECS grade of at least 4, and disease duration below 3 months.

The chain links TRBV9 to TRBJ1-4; possibly TRBD1 for D (6 bases). The receptor was isolated from a man aged 25 to 40 with Graves' ophthalmopathy. What was sequenced was blood. The CDR3 nucleotides are TGTGCCAGCAGCGTAGAGGGGGGATCCGGCCCAACTAATGAAAAACTGTTTTTT. Protein: CASSVEGGSGPTNEKLFF.